The rows below give T cell receptor beta chains drawn from one sample of a study of CD8+CD57+ T cells in acquired aplastic anemia. TCRdb called the reads again in MiXCR, with one record for every CDR3 protein. The sample yields 200,000 to 250,000 distinct CDR3 sequences, roughly 35% seen once. Sequenced sample: sorted CD4+, CD8+, or CD8+CD57+ T cells (not recorded which) from PBMCs. These receptors were collected from a human donor in good health, serving as a control. CDR3s include the opening cysteine and the closing phenylalanine or tryptophan. A D gene is named only where the DNA matches it firmly. The size entry is marked missing in some rows and otherwise reads once, few, many or a size class.

d_gene | j_gene | v_gene | abundance | CDR3nt | CDR3aa
. | TRBJ2-3 | TRBV27 | . | TGTGCCAGCAGTTTTGTTTACAGCGCAGATACGCAGTATTTT | CASSFVYSADTQYF
. | TRBJ2-7 | TRBV19 | . | TGTGCCAGTAGTATGCAGGGAACCTACGAGCAGCACTTC | CASSMQGTYEQHF
. | TRBJ2-7 | TRBV19 | many | TGTGCCAGTAGTATCGGCAGGGGTGCCTACGAGCAGTACTTC | CASSIGRGAYEQYF
. | TRBJ1-2 | TRBV7-6 | . | TGTGCCAGCAGCCCTCAGGGTTGGGATGGCTACACCTTC | CASSPQGWDGYTF
. | TRBJ2-7 | TRBV11-2 | . | TGTGCCAGCAGCCAGGGGCCCATCGGGACTACGAGATTCTACGAGCAGTACTTC | CASSQGPIGTTRFYEQYF
TRBD1 | TRBJ1-2 | TRBV20-1 | many | TGCAGTGCTAGGGATCAGGACAGGCCCAATGGCTACACCTTC | CSARDQDRPNGYTF
. | TRBJ2-1 | TRBV15 | many | TGTGCCACCAGCAGAGAATACGGTAATGAGCAGTTCTTC | CATSREYGNEQFF
TRBD1 | TRBJ2-7 | TRBV29-1 | . | TGCAGCAGCCCCGACAGGGGAGGCGAGCAGTACTTC | CSSPDRGGEQYF
TRBD1 | TRBJ1-2 | TRBV5-1 | once | TGCGCCAGCAGCTTGGGGGACAGGAAGACCGATGGCTACACCTTC | CASSLGDRKTDGYTF
. | TRBJ1-6 | TRBV12-3/TRBV12-4 | many | TGTGCCAGCAGTTTGGAGGACAGCCGTTCTCTCCTCCACTTT | CASSLEDSRSLLHF
. | TRBJ2-3 | TRBV12-3/TRBV12-4 | few | TGTGCCAGCAGTTCGTACAAAGATCGGGGGAGAGGAGATACGCAGTATTTT | CASSSYKDRGRGDTQYF
. | TRBJ1-1 | TRBV6-6 | once | TGTGCCAGCAGTTACTCGATTTTAGGACAGAGATTGAACACTGGAGCTTTCTTT | CASSYSILGQRLNTGAFF
TRBD2 | TRBJ2-1 | TRBV5-1 | . | TGCGCCAGCAGCACTGGTGGGGGACTAGCGGGCATCGATGAGCAGTTCTTC | CASSTGGGLAGIDEQFF
. | TRBJ2-1 | TRBV20-1 | many | TGCAGTGCTAGGTCCGATGCGGAGACTGAGCAGTTCTTC | CSARSDAETEQFF
. | TRBJ2-7 | TRBV19 | . | TGTGCCAGTAGCGACGGCAGGGGCGGGACCTACGAGCAGTACTTC | CASSDGRGGTYEQYF
. | TRBJ1-2 | TRBV7-3 | many | TGTGCCAGCAGCTTGAGACAGGATTCTGGCTACACCTTC | CASSLRQDSGYTF
. | TRBJ2-1 | TRBV9 | many | TGTGCCAGCACGGGAGAGAACTACAATGAGCAGTTCTTC | CASTGENYNEQFF